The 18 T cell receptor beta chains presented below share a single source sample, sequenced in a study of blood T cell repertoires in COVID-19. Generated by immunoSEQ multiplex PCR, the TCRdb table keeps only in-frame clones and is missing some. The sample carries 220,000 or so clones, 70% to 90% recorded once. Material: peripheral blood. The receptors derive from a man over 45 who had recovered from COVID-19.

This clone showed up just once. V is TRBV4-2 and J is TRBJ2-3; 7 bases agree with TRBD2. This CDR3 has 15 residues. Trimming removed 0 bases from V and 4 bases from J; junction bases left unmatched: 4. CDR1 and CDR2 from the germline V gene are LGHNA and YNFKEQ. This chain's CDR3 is CASSQDVGGPDTQYF. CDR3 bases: TGTGCCAGCAGCCAAGACGTGGGAGGGCCAGATACGCAGTATTTT.

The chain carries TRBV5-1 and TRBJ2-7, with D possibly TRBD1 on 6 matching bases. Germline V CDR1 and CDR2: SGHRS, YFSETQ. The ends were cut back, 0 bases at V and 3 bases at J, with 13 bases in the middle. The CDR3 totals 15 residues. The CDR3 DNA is TGCGCCAGCAGCTTGGCCGCGTACAGGGACTACGAGCAGTACTTC. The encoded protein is CASSLAAYRDYEQYF. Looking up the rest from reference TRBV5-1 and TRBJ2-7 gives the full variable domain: KAGVTQTPRYLIKTRGQQVTLSCSPISGHRSVSWYQQTPGQGLQFLFEYFSETQRNKGNFPGRFSGRQFSNSRSEMNVSTLELGDSALYLCASSLAAYRDYEQYFGPGTRLTVT.

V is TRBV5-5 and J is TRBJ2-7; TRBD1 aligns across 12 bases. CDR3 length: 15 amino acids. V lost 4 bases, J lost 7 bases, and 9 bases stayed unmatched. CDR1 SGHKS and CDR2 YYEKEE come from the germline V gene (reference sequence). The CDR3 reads CASSRMGQGAGEQYF. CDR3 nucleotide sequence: TGTGCCAGCAGCCGTATGGGACAGGGGGCGGGTGAGCAGTACTTC.

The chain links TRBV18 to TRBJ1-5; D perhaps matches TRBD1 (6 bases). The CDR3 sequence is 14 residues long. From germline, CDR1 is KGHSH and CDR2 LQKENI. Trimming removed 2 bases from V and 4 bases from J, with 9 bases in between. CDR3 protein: CASSPSGQNQPQHF. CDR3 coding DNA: TGTGCCAGCTCACCAAGTGGACAGAATCAGCCCCAGCATTTT.

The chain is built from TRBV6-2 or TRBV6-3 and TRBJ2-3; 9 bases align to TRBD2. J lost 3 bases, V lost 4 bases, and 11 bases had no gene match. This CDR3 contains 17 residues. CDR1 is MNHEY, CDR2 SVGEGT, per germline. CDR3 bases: TGTGCCAGCAGTTCCGGCGGCGGGAGGGCGCGGACAGATACGCAGTATTTT. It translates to CASSSGGGRARTDTQYF.

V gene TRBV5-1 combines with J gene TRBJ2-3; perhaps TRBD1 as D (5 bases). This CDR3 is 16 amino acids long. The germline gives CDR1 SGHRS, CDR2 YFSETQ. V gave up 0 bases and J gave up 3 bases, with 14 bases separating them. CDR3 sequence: CASSLGLGEGTDTQYF. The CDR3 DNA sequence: TGCGCCAGCAGCTTGGGATTAGGGGAAGGGACAGATACGCAGTATTTT.

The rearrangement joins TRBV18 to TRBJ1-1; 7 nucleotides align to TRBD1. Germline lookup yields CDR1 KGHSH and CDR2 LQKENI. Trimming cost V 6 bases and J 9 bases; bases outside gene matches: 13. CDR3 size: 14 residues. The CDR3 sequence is CASSIGQAESQAFF. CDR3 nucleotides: TGTGCCAGCTCGATCGGACAGGCAGAATCTCAAGCTTTCTTT.

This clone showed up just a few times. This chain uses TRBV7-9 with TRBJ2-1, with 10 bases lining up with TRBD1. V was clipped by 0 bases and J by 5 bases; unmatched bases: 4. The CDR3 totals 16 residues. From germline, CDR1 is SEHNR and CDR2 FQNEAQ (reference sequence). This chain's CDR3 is CASSLAGQGFHNEQFF. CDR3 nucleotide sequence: TGTGCCAGCAGCTTAGCGGGACAGGGGTTCCACAATGAGCAGTTCTTC. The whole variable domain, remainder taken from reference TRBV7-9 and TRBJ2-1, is DTGVSQNPRHKITKRGQNVTFRCDPISEHNRLYWYRQTLGQGPEFLTYFQNEAQLEKSRLLSDRFSAERPKGSFSTLEIQRTEQGDSAMYLCASSLAGQGFHNEQFFGPGTRLTVL.

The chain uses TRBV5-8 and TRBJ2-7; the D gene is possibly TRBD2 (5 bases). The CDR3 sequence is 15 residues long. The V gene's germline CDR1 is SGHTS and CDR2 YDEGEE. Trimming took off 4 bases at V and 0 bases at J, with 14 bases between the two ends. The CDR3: CASSGRGLSSYEQYF. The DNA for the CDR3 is TGTGCCAGCAGCGGCCGGGGTCTGTCCTCCTACGAGCAGTACTTC.

Here the CDR3 reads CASNGQDQYGGANVLTF. Written as DNA, the CDR3 is TGTGCCAGCAACGGACAGGACCAATACGGGGGGGCCAACGTCCTGACTTTC. J is TRBJ2-6 and V is TRBV6-4, with 7 nucleotides matching TRBD1. Germline V lookup: CDR1 MRHNA, CDR2 SNTAGT. The V and J ends lost 7 bases and 4 bases, in that order; junction bases with no gene match: 13. The CDR3 has 17 amino acids.

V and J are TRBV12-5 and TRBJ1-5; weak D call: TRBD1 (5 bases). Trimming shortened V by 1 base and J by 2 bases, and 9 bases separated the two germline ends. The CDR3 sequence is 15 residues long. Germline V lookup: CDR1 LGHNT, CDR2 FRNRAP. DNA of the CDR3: TGTGCTAGTGGTTTGGGCAGGGCGGGCAATCAGCCCCAGCATTTT. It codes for CASGLGRAGNQPQHF. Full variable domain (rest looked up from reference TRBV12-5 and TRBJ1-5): DARVTQTPRHKVTEMGQEVTMRCQPILGHNTVFWYRQTMMQGLELLAYFRNRAPLDDSGMPKDRFSAEMPDATLATLKIQPSEPRDSAVYFCASGLGRAGNQPQHFGDGTRLSIL.

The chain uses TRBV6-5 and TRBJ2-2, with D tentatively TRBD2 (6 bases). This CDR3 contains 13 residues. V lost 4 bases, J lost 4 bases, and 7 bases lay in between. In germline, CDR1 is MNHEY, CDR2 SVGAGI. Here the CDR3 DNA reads TGTGCCAGCAGTTTGGGGGGCACCGGGGAGCTGTTTTTT. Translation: CASSLGGTGELFF.

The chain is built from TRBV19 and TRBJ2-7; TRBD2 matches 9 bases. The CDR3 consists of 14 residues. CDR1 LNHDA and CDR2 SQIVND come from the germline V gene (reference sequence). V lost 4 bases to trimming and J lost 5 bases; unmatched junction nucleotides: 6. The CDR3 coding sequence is TGTGCCAGTAGTACGGCGGGAGGGCCCGACGAGCAGTACTTC. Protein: CASSTAGGPDEQYF.

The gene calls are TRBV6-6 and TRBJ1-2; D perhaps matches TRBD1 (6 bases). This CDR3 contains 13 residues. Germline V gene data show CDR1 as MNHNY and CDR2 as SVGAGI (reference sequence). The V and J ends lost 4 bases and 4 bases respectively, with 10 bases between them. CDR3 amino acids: CASSLQGSYGYTF. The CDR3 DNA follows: TGTGCCAGCAGTTTGCAGGGGTCCTATGGCTACACCTTC.

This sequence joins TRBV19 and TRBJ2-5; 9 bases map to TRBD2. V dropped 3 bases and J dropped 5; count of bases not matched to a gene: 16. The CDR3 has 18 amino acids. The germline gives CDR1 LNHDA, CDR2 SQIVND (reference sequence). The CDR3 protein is CASSIGPLAGSLGETQYF. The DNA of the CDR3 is TGTGCCAGTAGTATCGGCCCGCTAGCGGGAAGCCTAGGCGAGACCCAGTACTTC.

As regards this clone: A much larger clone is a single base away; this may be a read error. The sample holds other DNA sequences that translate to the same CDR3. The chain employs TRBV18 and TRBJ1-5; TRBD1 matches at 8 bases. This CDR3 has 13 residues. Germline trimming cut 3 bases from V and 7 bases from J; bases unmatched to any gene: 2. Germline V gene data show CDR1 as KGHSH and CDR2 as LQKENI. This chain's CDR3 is CASSPDRAQPQHF. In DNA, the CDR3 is TGTGCCAGCTCACCGGACAGGGCCCAGCCCCAGCATTTT. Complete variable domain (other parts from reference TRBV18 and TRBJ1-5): NAGVMQNPRHLVRRRGQEARLRCSPMKGHSHVYWYRQLPEEGLKFMVYLQKENIIDESGMPKERFSAEFPKEGPSILRIQQVVRGDSAAYFCASSPDRAQPQHFGDGTRLSIL.

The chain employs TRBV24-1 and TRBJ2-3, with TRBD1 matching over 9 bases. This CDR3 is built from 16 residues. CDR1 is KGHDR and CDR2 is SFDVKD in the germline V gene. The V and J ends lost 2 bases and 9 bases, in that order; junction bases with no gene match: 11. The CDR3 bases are TGTGCCACCAGTGATTCGTACGGGTCCGGGACAGGGACGCAGTATTTT. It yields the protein CATSDSYGSGTGTQYF.

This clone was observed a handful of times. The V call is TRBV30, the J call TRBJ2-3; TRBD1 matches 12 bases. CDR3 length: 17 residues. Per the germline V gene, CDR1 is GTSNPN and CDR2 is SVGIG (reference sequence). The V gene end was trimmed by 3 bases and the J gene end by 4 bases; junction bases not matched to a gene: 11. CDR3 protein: CAWSPPPGQGAPDTQYF. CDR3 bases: TGTGCCTGGAGCCCCCCCCCGGGACAGGGGGCACCAGATACGCAGTATTTT.